This entry features one T cell receptor (beta chain) sequence. The antigen is not known. The CDR3 extends over 16 amino acids. V lost 1 base, J lost 2 bases, and 5 bases stayed unmatched. Germline V gene sequence: CDR1 SGHVS, CDR2 FQNEAQ. The data originate from a study of cytotoxic CD8 clonotypes in ibrutinib-treated CLL. Study-wide context: On average, more than 90,000 productive rearrangements and 260,000 or so productive templates per sample. Overall study results and limits: Patients had baseline clonality above age-matched healthy donors, and this clonality moved with circulating CD8+ T-cell counts. Clonotypes that were public were uncommon, and they contracted or stayed stable on treatment.

The protocol was immunoSEQ multiplex PCR, while the TCRdb copy is restricted to in-frame clones and leaves out a portion. The data hold roughly 160,000 clones, with around 84% observed a single time. The source was PBMCs, collected after 12 months of ibrutinib treatment. The sequence came from a human donor with chronic lymphocytic leukemia. The J gene is TRBJ2-5, the V gene TRBV7-8; 9 bases match TRBD2. The CDR3 DNA sequence: TGTGCCAGCAGCTTAGGATGGAGCGGGGGGCAAGAGACCCAGTACTTC. Translated, it gives CASSLGWSGGQETQYF. The whole variable domain, remainder taken from reference TRBV7-8 and TRBJ2-5, is GAGVSQSPRYKVAKRGQDVALRCDPISGHVSLFWYQQALGQGPEFLTYFQNEAQLDKSGLPSDRFFAERPEGSVSTLKIQRTQQEDSAVYLCASSLGWSGGQETQYFGPGTRLLVL.